The clone carrying this T cell receptor beta chain was counted a few times. The target antigen is unknown. This sample is part of a study of T cells in Graves' hyperthyroidism and ophthalmopathy. V was clipped by 6 bases and J by 0 bases; unmatched bases: 7. The CDR3 contains 15 residues. Germline assignment: CDR1 MNHNS and CDR2 SASEGT. TCR beta CDR3 region amplification was performed from RNA transcripts. The TCR CDR3 was amplified in a first-round RT-PCR using the HTBI primer set. MiXCR was run by TCRdb on the multiplex PCR reads, yielding one entry per CDR3 protein. The table records approximately 400,000 distinct CDR3 sequences, 20% to 25% of them present only once. Study-level findings and limits: Ophthalmopathy was predicted by the model a median of around 5.9 months ahead of onset.

The V call is TRBV6-1, the J call TRBJ1-1, with 7 bases fitting TRBD1. Material for sequencing was blood. The source of this sequence is a man in his forties or fifties with Graves' hyperthyroidism. The CDR3 nucleotides are TGTGCCAGCAGCTCCGACAGGGCACTGAACACTGAAGCTTTCTTT. It codes for CASSSDRALNTEAFF.